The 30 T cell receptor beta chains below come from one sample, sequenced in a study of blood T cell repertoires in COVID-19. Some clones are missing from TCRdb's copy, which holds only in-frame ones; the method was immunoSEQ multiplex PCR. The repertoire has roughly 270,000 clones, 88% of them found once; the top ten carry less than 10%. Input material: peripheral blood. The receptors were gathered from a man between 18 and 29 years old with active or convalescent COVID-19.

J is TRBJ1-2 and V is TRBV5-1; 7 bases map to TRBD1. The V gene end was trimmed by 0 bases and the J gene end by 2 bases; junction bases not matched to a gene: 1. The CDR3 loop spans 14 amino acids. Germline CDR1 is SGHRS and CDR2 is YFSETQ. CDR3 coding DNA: TGCGCCAGCAGCTTGGGGGGACAGAACTATGGCTACACCTTC. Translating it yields CASSLGGQNYGYTF.

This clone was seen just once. The CDR3 region is CASSLGGRSLGYTF. The CDR3 nucleotides are TGTGCCAGCAGCTTGGGGGGGCGATCCCTCGGGTACACCTTC. This sequence joins TRBV11-2 and TRBJ1-2, with D perhaps matching TRBD1 (6 bases). Germline loops: CDR1 SGHAT, CDR2 FQNNGV. The CDR3 is 14 amino acids. V gave up 3 bases and J gave up 11 bases, with 19 bases separating them. The variable domain in full, completed from reference TRBV11-2 and TRBJ1-2, reads EAGVAQSPRYKIIEKRQSVAFWCNPISGHATLYWYQQILGQGPKLLIQFQNNGVVDDSQLPKDRFSAERLKGVDSTLKIQPAKLEDSAVYLCASSLGGRSLGYTFGSGTRLTVV.

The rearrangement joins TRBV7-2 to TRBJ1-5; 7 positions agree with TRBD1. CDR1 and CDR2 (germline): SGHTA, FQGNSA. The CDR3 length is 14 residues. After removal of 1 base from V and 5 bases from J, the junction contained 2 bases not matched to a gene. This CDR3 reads CASSLVTGDQPQHF. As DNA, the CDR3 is TGTGCCAGCAGCTTAGTTACAGGGGATCAGCCCCAGCATTTT.

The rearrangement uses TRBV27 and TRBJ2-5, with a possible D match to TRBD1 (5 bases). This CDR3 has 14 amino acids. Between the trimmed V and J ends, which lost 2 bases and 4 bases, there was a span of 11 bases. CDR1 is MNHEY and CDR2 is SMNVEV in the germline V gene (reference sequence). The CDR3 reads CASSLLAGSETQYF. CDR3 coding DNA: TGTGCCAGCAGTTTACTGGCAGGGTCAGAGACCCAGTACTTC.

The CDR3 nucleotides read TGCGCCAGCAGCCGCGAGAACTATGGCTACACCTTC. It yields the protein CASSRENYGYTF. This chain joins TRBV4-3 and TRBJ1-2; no definite D call. This CDR3 contains 12 residues. The germline V gene encodes CDR1 LGHNA and CDR2 YSLEER. Trimming took off 4 bases at V and 2 bases at J, with 5 bases between the two ends.

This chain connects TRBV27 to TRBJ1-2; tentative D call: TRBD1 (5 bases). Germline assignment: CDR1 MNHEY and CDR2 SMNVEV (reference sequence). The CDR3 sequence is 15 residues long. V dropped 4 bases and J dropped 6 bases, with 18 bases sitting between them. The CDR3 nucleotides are TGTGCCAGCAGTTGGAGCCAGGGATTAGCAGATGGCTACACCTTC. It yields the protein CASSWSQGLADGYTF.

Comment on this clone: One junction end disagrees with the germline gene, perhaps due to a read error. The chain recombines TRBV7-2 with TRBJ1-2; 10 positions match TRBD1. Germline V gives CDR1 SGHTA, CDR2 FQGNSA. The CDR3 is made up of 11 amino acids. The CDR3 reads CASSSGQGTPF. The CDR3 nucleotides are TGTGCCAGCAGCTCGGGACAGGGGACCCCCTTC.

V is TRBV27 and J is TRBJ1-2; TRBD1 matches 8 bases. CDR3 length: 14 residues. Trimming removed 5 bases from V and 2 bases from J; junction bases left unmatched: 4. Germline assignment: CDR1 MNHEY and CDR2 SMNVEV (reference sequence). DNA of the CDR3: TGTGCCAGCAGTAGGACAGGGAAGAACTATGGCTACACCTTC. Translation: CASSRTGKNYGYTF.

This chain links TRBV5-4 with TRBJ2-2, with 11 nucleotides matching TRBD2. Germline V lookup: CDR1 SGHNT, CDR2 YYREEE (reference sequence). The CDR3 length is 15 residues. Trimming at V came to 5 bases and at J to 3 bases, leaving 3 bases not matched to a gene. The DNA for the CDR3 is TGTGCCAGCAGGGGGACTAGCGGACACACCGGGGAGCTGTTTTTT. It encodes CASRGTSGHTGELFF.

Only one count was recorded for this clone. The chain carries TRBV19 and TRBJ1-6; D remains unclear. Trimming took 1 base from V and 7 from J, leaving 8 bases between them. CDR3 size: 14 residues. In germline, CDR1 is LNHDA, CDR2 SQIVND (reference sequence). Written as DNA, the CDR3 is TGTGCCAGTAGTATAGGGCAGTGGAATTCACCCCTCCACTTT. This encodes CASSIGQWNSPLHF.

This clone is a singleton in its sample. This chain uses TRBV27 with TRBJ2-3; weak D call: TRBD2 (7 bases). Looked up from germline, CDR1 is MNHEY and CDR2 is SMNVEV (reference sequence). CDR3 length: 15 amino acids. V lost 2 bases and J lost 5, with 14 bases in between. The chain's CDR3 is CASSLGSGGVDTQYF. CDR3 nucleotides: TGTGCCAGCAGTTTAGGATCGGGGGGCGTAGATACGCAGTATTTT.

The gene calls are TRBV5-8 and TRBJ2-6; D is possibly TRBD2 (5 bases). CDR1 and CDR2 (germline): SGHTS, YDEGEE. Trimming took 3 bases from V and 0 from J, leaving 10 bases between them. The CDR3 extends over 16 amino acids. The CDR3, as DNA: TGTGCCAGCAGCTCCGGACGGGGCTCTGGGGCCAACGTCCTGACTTTC. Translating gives CASSSGRGSGANVLTF.

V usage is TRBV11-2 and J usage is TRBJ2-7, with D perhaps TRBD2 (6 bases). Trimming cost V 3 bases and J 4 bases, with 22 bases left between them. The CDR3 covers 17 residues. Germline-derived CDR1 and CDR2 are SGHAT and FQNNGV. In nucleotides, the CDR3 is TGTGCCAGCAGCTTGTTTTATAGGGAGGTAGTTGGTTACGAGCAGTACTTC. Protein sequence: CASSLFYREVVGYEQYF.

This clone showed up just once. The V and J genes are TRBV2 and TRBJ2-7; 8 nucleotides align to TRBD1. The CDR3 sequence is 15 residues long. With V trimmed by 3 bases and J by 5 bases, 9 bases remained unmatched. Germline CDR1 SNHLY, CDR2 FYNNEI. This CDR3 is CASSDRSTGEDEQYF. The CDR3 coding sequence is TGTGCCAGCAGTGATCGCTCGACAGGGGAGGACGAGCAGTACTTC.

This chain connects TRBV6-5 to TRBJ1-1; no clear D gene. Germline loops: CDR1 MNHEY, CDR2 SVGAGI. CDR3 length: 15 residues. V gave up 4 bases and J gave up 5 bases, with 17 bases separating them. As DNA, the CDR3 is TGTGCCAGCAGTTCCTTGGACTCCCGGCGGACTGAAGCTTTCTTT. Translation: CASSSLDSRRTEAFF.

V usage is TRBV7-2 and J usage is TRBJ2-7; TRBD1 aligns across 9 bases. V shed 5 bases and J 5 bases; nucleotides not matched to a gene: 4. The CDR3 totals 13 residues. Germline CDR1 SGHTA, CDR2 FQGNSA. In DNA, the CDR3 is TGTGCCAGCAGCGTACAGGGGGCGGACGAGCAGTACTTC. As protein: CASSVQGADEQYF.

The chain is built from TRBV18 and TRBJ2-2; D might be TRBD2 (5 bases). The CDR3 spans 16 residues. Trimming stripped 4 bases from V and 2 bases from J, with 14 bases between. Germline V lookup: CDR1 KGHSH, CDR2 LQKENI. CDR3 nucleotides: TGTGCCAGCTCACTCACGAGCGGTCCTAACACCGGGGAGCTGTTTTTT. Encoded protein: CASSLTSGPNTGELFF.

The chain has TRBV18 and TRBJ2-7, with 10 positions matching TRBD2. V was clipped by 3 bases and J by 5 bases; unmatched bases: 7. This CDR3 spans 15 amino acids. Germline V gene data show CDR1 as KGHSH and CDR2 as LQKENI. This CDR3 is CASSPPGLAWDEQYF. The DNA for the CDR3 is TGTGCCAGCTCACCCCCGGGACTAGCGTGGGACGAGCAGTACTTC.

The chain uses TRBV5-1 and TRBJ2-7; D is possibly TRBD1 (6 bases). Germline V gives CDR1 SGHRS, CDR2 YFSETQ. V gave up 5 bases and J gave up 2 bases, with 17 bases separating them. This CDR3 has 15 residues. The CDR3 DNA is TGCGCCAGCAGGCGGAATATGGACAGCACCTACGAGCAGTACTTC. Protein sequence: CASRRNMDSTYEQYF.

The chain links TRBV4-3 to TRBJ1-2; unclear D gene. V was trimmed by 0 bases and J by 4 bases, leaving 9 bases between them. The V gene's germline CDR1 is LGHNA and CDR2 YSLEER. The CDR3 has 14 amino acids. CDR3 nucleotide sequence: TGCGCCAGCAGCCAAGATGCAGTCCCCTATGGCTACACCTTC. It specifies CASSQDAVPYGYTF.

This CDR3 is CASWDRKGGYTF. In nucleotides, the CDR3 is TGTGCCAGTTGGGACAGGAAGGGTGGCTACACCTTC. The chain is built from TRBV27 and TRBJ1-2, with TRBD1 matching over 8 bases. CDR3 length equals 12 residues. The ends lost 9 bases at V and 7 bases at J; junction bases unmatched: 7. Looked up from germline, CDR1 is MNHEY and CDR2 is SMNVEV (reference sequence).

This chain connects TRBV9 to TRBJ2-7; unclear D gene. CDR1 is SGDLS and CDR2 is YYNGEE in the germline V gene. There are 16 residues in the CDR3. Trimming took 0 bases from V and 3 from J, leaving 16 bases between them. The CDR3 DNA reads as TGTGCCAGCAGCGTAGCGCCGACTCAAGCCCACTACGAGCAGTACTTC. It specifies CASSVAPTQAHYEQYF.

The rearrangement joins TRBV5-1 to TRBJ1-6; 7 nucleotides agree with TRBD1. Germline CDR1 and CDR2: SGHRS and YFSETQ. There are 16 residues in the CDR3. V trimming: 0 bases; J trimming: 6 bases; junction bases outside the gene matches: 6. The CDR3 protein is CASSLEGTAVNSPLHF. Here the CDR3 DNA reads TGCGCCAGCAGCTTGGAAGGGACAGCAGTTAATTCACCCCTCCACTTT.

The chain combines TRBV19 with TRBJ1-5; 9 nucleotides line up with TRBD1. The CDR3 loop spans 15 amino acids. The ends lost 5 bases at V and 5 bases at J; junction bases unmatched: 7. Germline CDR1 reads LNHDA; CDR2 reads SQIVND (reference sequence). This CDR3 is CASSAITGGDQPQHF. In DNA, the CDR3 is TGTGCCAGTAGTGCGATAACAGGGGGCGATCAGCCCCAGCATTTT.

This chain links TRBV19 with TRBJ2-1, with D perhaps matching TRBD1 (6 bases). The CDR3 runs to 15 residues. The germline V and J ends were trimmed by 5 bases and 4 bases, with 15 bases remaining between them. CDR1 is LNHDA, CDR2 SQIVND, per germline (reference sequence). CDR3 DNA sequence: TGTGCCAGTAGTCACTATGAAGGGGGATACAATGAGCAGTTCTTC. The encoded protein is CASSHYEGGYNEQFF.

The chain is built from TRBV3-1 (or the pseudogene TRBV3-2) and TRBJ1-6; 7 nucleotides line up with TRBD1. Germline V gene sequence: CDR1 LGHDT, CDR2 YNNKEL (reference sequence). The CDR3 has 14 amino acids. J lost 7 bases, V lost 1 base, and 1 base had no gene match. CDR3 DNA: TGTGCCAGCAGCCAAGTAGGGGGCAATTCACCCCTCCACTTT. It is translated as CASSQVGGNSPLHF.

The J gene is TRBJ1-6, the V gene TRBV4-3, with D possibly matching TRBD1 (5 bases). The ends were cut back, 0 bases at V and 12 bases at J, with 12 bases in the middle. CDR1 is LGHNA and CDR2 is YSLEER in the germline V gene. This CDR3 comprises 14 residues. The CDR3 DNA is TGCGCCAGCAGCCAAGAAGGGAGGGGACGACCCCTCCACTTT. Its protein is CASSQEGRGRPLHF.

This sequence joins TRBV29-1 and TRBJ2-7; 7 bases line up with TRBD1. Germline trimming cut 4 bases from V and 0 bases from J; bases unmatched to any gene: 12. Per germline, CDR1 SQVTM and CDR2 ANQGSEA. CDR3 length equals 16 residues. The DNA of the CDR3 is TGCAGCGTTGGACAGGGTACTTCGTGGTACTCCTACGAGCAGTACTTC. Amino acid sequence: CSVGQGTSWYSYEQYF.

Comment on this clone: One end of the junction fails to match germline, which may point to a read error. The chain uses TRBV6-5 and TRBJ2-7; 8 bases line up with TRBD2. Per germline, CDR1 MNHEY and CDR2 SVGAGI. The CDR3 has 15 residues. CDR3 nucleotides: TGTGCCCTGAAGGGCCCAGCGGGGGACTCCTCCGAGCAGTACTTC. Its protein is CALKGPAGDSSEQYF.

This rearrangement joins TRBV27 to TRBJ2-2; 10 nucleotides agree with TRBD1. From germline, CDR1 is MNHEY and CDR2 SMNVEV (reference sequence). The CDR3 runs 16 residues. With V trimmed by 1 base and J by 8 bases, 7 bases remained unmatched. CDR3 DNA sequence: TGTGCCAGCAGTTTATTTGACAGGGGGCAATCGGGGGAGCTGTTTTTT. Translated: CASSLFDRGQSGELFF.